A single sample is the source of the 27 T cell receptor beta chains below, sequenced in a study of blood T cell repertoires in COVID-19. Only in-frame clones appear in the TCRdb table, and some are missing; sequencing was by immunoSEQ multiplex PCR. The sample shows 300,000 to 400,000 clones, around 90% of them seen only once. The sequenced sample was PBMCs or T cells enriched from blood (not recorded which). These receptor sequences come from a woman under 30 who had recovered from COVID-19.

The V call is TRBV7-2, the J call TRBJ2-7; a weak D match, TRBD2 (5 bases). The CDR3 extends over 14 amino acids. V lost 5 bases, J lost 7 bases, and 18 bases lay in between. CDR1 is SGHTA, CDR2 FQGNSA, per germline. The CDR3 sequence is CASSPSWTAWEQYF. Here the CDR3 DNA reads TGTGCCAGCAGCCCATCCTGGACTGCTTGGGAGCAGTACTTC.

The V gene is TRBV18, the J gene TRBJ1-3, with D unresolved. The CDR3 runs 15 residues. V lost 2 bases to trimming and J lost 2 bases, with 10 bases between them. Germline V gene lookup returns CDR1 KGHSH and CDR2 LQKENI. CDR3: CASSPEAFPGNTIYF. The CDR3 nucleotides read TGTGCCAGCTCACCAGAGGCCTTCCCTGGAAACACCATATATTTT.

The sample holds one count of this clone. This rearrangement joins TRBV25-1 to TRBJ1-2; 7 nucleotides line up with TRBD1. Germline CDR1 reads MGHDK; CDR2 reads SYGVNS. This CDR3 is built from 16 residues. Unmatched junction bases numbered 11, after V lost 3 bases and J lost 4 bases. CDR3 in amino acids: CASSDRQGVEIYGYTF. The CDR3, as DNA: TGTGCCAGCAGTGACCGCCAGGGGGTGGAAATCTATGGCTACACCTTC.

This chain joins TRBV19 and TRBJ1-5; D is unclear. CDR1 is LNHDA, CDR2 SQIVND, per germline (reference sequence). Trimming pared 5 bases from V and 3 bases from J, leaving 11 bases between. This CDR3 region has 14 residues. The CDR3 nucleotides are TGTGCCAGTAGTGACGGACTGATCAATCAGCCCCAGCATTTT. Translating it yields CASSDGLINQPQHF.

This rearrangement joins TRBV12-3 or TRBV12-4 to TRBJ2-2; no reliable D call. V shed 5 bases and J shed 7 bases, with 11 bases lying between them. This CDR3 is 13 amino acids long. CDR3 protein: CASSSRLGGELFF. CDR3 nucleotides: TGTGCCAGCAGTAGCAGGTTGGGCGGGGAGCTGTTTTTT.

The chain has TRBV7-3 and TRBJ2-3; a weak D match, TRBD2 (6 bases). This CDR3 is built from 18 residues. Per germline, CDR1 SGHTA and CDR2 FQGTGA. V lost 0 bases and J lost 0, with 16 bases in between. The CDR3 nucleotides are TGTGCCAGCAGCTTAACGGGAGGCTTACACCCTAGCACAGATACGCAGTATTTT. The encoded protein is CASSLTGGLHPSTDTQYF.

The rearrangement joins TRBV6-2 or TRBV6-3 to TRBJ2-1, with TRBD1 matching over 8 bases. The CDR3 has 16 amino acids. Germline loops: CDR1 MNHEY, CDR2 SVGEGT. V shed 5 bases, J shed 9 bases, and the junction held 15 bases outside the gene matches. The CDR3 nucleotides are TGTGCCAGCAGTCGGCCTCCTGACAGGGGTTTAGGTGAGCAGTTCTTC. Translating gives CASSRPPDRGLGEQFF.

The J gene is TRBJ2-1, the V gene TRBV24-1; a weak D match, TRBD2 (6 bases). With 9 bases removed from V and 6 bases from J, the gap between germline ends came to 14 bases. This CDR3 has 13 residues. Per the germline V gene, CDR1 is KGHDR and CDR2 is SFDVKD. The CDR3 protein is CATGGGASNEQFF. Here the CDR3 DNA reads TGTGCCACCGGTGGCGGGGCCTCCAATGAGCAGTTCTTC.

The genes are TRBV9 and TRBJ2-5; D might be TRBD2 (5 bases). Germline-derived CDR1 and CDR2 are SGDLS and YYNGEE. The CDR3 covers 16 residues. V was clipped by 2 bases and J by 4 bases, with 18 bases between them. The CDR3 DNA is TGTGCCAGCAGCGTGGGGTTGGAGGTAGGGTCAGAGACCCAGTACTTC. Protein product: CASSVGLEVGSETQYF.

The V and J genes are TRBV6-2 or TRBV6-3 and TRBJ2-5, with unresolved D. Per germline, CDR1 MNHEY and CDR2 SVGEGT. The CDR3 covers 13 residues. V was cut by 1 base and J by 6 bases, with 9 bases left in between. The CDR3 here is CASSYLSMQTQYF. CDR3 in DNA: TGTGCCAGCAGTTACTTGAGCATGCAGACCCAGTACTTC.

The chain couples TRBV5-1 to TRBJ1-1; a weak D match, TRBD1 (6 bases). This CDR3 spans 15 amino acids. CDR1 and CDR2 (germline): SGHRS, YFSETQ. Trimming took off 1 base at V and 4 bases at J, with 14 bases between the two ends. CDR3: CASSLTNRASTEAFF. In DNA form, the CDR3 reads TGCGCCAGCAGCTTGACGAACAGGGCATCCACTGAAGCTTTCTTT.

The rearrangement uses TRBV6-5 and TRBJ1-3; D call uncertain. Looked up from germline, CDR1 is MNHEY and CDR2 is SVGAGI. Trimming shortened V by 0 bases and J by 2 bases, and 5 bases separated the two germline ends. The CDR3 runs to 14 residues. CDR3 sequence reads: CASSYSSAGNTIYF. CDR3 bases: TGTGCCAGCAGTTACTCATCGGCTGGAAACACCATATATTTT.

The chain recombines TRBV12-3 or TRBV12-4 with TRBJ1-2; D call uncertain. Trimming removed 5 bases from V and 4 bases from J, with 8 bases in between. This CDR3 comprises 12 residues. The DNA for the CDR3 is TGTGCCAGCAGTCGGAGGGTCTATGGCTACACCTTC. This gives the protein CASSRRVYGYTF.

This chain connects TRBV18 to TRBJ2-7; the D gene is possibly TRBD1 (6 bases). Per germline, CDR1 KGHSH and CDR2 LQKENI. The CDR3 is 15 amino acids. With 1 base removed from V and 4 bases from J, the gap between germline ends came to 14 bases. CDR3 protein: CASSPRTVMPYEQYF. The CDR3 DNA follows: TGTGCCAGCTCACCACGGACAGTGATGCCTTACGAGCAGTACTTC.

The chain links TRBV19 to TRBJ1-4; 10 positions agree with TRBD1. The CDR3 is 17 residues long. The V segment lost 5 bases and the J segment 8 bases; nucleotides outside the gene matches: 14. The germline CDR1 and CDR2 sequences are LNHDA and SQIVND (reference sequence). DNA for the CDR3: TGTGCCAGTAGTGGACAGACAGGGGGCGGCCCGCGGGAAAAACTGTTTTTT. Protein product: CASSGQTGGGPREKLFF. The full variable domain, with the rest looked up from reference TRBV19 and TRBJ1-4, is DGGITQSPKYLFRKEGQNVTLSCEQNLNHDAMYWYRQDPGQGLRLIYYSQIVNDFQKGDIAEGYSVSREKKESFPLTVTSAQKNPTAFYLCASSGQTGGGPREKLFFGSGTQLSVL.

V and J are TRBV29-1 and TRBJ1-1, with a possible D match to TRBD1 (6 bases). Trimming removed 4 bases at V and 5 bases at J, with 11 bases between. Germline V gene data show CDR1 as SQVTM and CDR2 as ANQGSEA. CDR3 length equals 12 residues. CDR3 coding DNA: TGCAGCGTTGCAGGGGAAGCGACTGAAGCTTTCTTT. This codes for CSVAGEATEAFF. The whole variable domain, remainder taken from reference TRBV29-1 and TRBJ1-1, is SAVISQKPSRDICQRGTSLTIQCQVDSQVTMMFWYRQQPGQSLTLIATANQGSEATYESGFVIDKFPISRPNLTFSTLTVSNMSPEDSSIYLCSVAGEATEAFFGQGTRLTVV.

The genes are TRBV18 and TRBJ2-7, with TRBD1 matching 7 bases. J lost 2 bases, V lost 6 bases, and 4 bases had no gene match. This CDR3 is built from 13 residues. Looked up from germline, CDR1 is KGHSH and CDR2 is LQKENI. The DNA of the CDR3 is TGTGCCAGCTCTGTCGGGACAGCCTACGAGCAGTACTTC. It is translated as CASSVGTAYEQYF.

This rearrangement joins TRBV13 to TRBJ1-2, with D possibly TRBD1 on 5 matching bases. Trimming removed 1 base at V and 0 bases at J, with 15 bases between. Germline CDR1 reads PRHDT; CDR2 reads FYEKMQ (reference sequence). CDR3 length: 17 amino acids. The CDR3 coding sequence is TGTGCCAGCAGCTTAGAAGGAAACCCGGGGGCTAACTATGGCTACACCTTC. It yields the protein CASSLEGNPGANYGYTF.

The V call is TRBV6-1, the J call TRBJ1-2; no firm D call. The germline V gene encodes CDR1 MNHNS and CDR2 SASEGT. V lost 3 bases and J 8 bases, leaving 10 bases between the germline ends. This CDR3 is built from 12 residues. The CDR3 loop reads CASSDPPEGYTF. CDR3 nucleotides: TGTGCCAGCAGTGATCCCCCCGAGGGCTACACCTTC.

This sequence joins TRBV30 and TRBJ2-3; D is ambiguous. Germline V gives CDR1 GTSNPN, CDR2 SVGIG (reference sequence). Between the trimmed V and J ends, which lost 6 bases and 1 base, there was a span of 5 bases. This CDR3 contains 11 residues. The CDR3 DNA follows: TGTGCCTGTAGAGGCACAGATACGCAGTATTTT. Protein product: CACRGTDTQYF.

This sequence joins TRBV2 and TRBJ1-4; possible D gene TRBD1, 5 bases. Germline V gives CDR1 SNHLY, CDR2 FYNNEI. This CDR3 is 15 amino acids long. Trimming removed 8 bases from V and 1 base from J, with 14 bases in between. As DNA, the CDR3 is TGTGCCAGCTTGGGGCAGGGACTAACTAATGAAAAACTGTTTTTT. Translated, it gives CASLGQGLTNEKLFF.

The chain recombines TRBV28 with TRBJ2-7; 7 bases align to TRBD1. The CDR3 sequence is 14 residues long. Trimming at V came to 3 bases and at J to 0 bases, leaving 2 bases not matched to a gene. Germline V CDR1 and CDR2: MDHEN, SYDVKM. The CDR3 DNA is TGTGCCAGCAGTTTGAGGACAGGCTCCTACGAGCAGTACTTC. This gives the protein CASSLRTGSYEQYF.

CDR3 protein: CASSLPGEGDEQYF. The CDR3 bases are TGTGCCAGCAGCTTACCGGGGGAAGGGGACGAGCAGTACTTC. V and J are TRBV7-2 and TRBJ2-7, with D maybe TRBD2 (6 bases). Per germline, CDR1 SGHTA and CDR2 FQGNSA. The CDR3 runs to 14 residues. V was cut by 2 bases and J by 5 bases, with 13 bases left in between.

This clone was detected once. Other DNA sequences in this specimen translate into the identical CDR3. The chain combines TRBV11-2 with TRBJ2-7; no firm D call. The V gene lost 1 base and the J gene lost 3 bases, with 7 bases spanning the gap. The CDR3 is 13 amino acids. Germline V lookup: CDR1 SGHAT, CDR2 FQNNGV. The CDR3 DNA is TGTGCCAGCAGCTTAGGACGGAGCTACGAGCAGTACTTC. This codes for CASSLGRSYEQYF.

This sequence joins TRBV2 and TRBJ1-5; maybe TRBD1 (5 bases). Trimming left V 6 bases short and J 0 bases short, with 12 bases between. The CDR3 sequence is 15 residues long. The germline V gene encodes CDR1 SNHLY and CDR2 FYNNEI. For the CDR3, the DNA is TGTGCCAGCAGCCAGACAGATTATAGCAATCAGCCCCAGCATTTT. Its translation: CASSQTDYSNQPQHF.

This chain connects TRBV11-2 to TRBJ2-7; 7 bases fit TRBD1. The V segment lost 1 base and the J segment 7 bases; nucleotides outside the gene matches: 16. The CDR3 loop spans 17 amino acids. The germline V gene encodes CDR1 SGHAT and CDR2 FQNNGV. This CDR3 is CASSLVWKGAQLDEQYF. The CDR3 DNA sequence: TGTGCCAGCAGCTTAGTGTGGAAGGGGGCGCAGCTAGATGAGCAGTACTTC. Together with reference TRBV11-2 and TRBJ2-7, the CDR3 gives the full variable domain: EAGVAQSPRYKIIEKRQSVAFWCNPISGHATLYWYQQILGQGPKLLIQFQNNGVVDDSQLPKDRFSAERLKGVDSTLKIQPAKLEDSAVYLCASSLVWKGAQLDEQYFGPGTRLTVT.

In nucleotides, the CDR3 is TGTGCCAGCAGTGACTGGACAGGGGCGTCATTGCCCCAGCATTTT. Protein sequence: CASSDWTGASLPQHF. J is TRBJ1-5 and V is TRBV2; 9 bases are shared with TRBD1. The junction had 9 bases not matched to a gene; V was cut back by 3 bases and J by 9 bases. This CDR3 contains 15 residues. Germline V gene sequence: CDR1 SNHLY, CDR2 FYNNEI.